What follows are 16 T cell receptor beta chains derived from one specimen sequenced in a study of patients and donors after allogeneic stem cell transplantation. TCRdb re-analysed the RT-PCR reads in MiXCR, keeping a single row per CDR3 protein. The repertoire has about 90,000 distinct CDR3 sequences, about 44% of them found once; the top ten carry approximately 60%. The sequenced material came from blood, either unsorted or a sorted T cell fraction (not recorded which). The receptor set was obtained from a human donor who was either an allogeneic HSCT recipient or a stem cell or donor lymphocyte infusion donor (not recorded which). It is not recorded whose cells these are; they may come from a transplant donor.

The V gene is TRBV6-1, the J gene TRBJ2-7; TRBD1 agrees at 9 bases. Losses at the gene ends were 5 bases for V and 5 bases for J; bases not matched to a gene: 4. CDR1 and CDR2 (germline): MNHNS, SASEGT. The CDR3 is 13 amino acids. This CDR3 reads CASSSTGGNEQYF. The DNA of the CDR3 is TGTGCCAGCAGTTCAACAGGGGGCAACGAGCAGTACTTC.

CDR3 in DNA: TGCAGCGTTGATTTGGACAGGGATAGTGGGAATGGCTACACCTTC. Protein sequence: CSVDLDRDSGNGYTF. This sequence joins TRBV29-1 and TRBJ1-2; 8 nucleotides align to TRBD1. The CDR3 totals 15 residues. Germline CDR1 is SQVTM and CDR2 is ANQGSEA. The V gene end was trimmed by 3 bases and the J gene end by 6 bases; junction bases not matched to a gene: 12.

The chain recombines TRBV20-1 with TRBJ1-1, with D hard to call. Germline lookup yields CDR1 DFQATT and CDR2 SNEGSKA (reference sequence). The CDR3 runs to 18 residues. Trimming left V 4 bases short and J 1 base short, with 25 bases between. The CDR3 region has the DNA TGCAGTGCTAACCGCGCCATCCCCGGCGGGTGGGGGAACACTGAAGCTTTCTTT. Its protein is CSANRAIPGGWGNTEAFF.

The V call is TRBV6-5, the J call TRBJ2-2; D not certain. Between the trimmed V and J ends, which lost 2 bases and 0 bases, there was a span of 10 bases. The CDR3 consists of 16 residues. CDR1 is MNHEY, CDR2 SVGAGI, per germline. CDR3 sequence reads: CASSYSRAPNTGELFF. In DNA form, the CDR3 reads TGTGCCAGCAGTTACAGTCGGGCCCCGAACACCGGGGAGCTGTTTTTT.

The J gene is TRBJ1-1, the V gene TRBV29-1; D call uncertain. The V gene lost 3 bases and the J gene lost 7 bases, with 6 bases spanning the gap. The CDR3 runs 10 residues. Germline V gives CDR1 SQVTM, CDR2 ANQGSEA. CDR3 loop: CSVDGVEAFF. CDR3 sequence (DNA): TGCAGCGTTGATGGAGTTGAAGCTTTCTTT.

This clonotype has more than one count but fewer than ten. The chain carries TRBV6-2 or TRBV6-3 and TRBJ1-2; D not certain. The germline V gene has CDR1 MNHEY and CDR2 SVGEGT. V dropped 4 bases and J dropped 6 bases, with 9 bases sitting between them. The CDR3 runs to 12 residues. CDR3 protein: CASSWSENGYTF. The CDR3 nucleotides read TGTGCCAGCAGTTGGTCTGAGAATGGCTACACCTTC.

V usage is TRBV5-1 and J usage is TRBJ1-4; D is undetermined. The CDR3 consists of 13 residues. The ends were cut back, 1 base at V and 7 bases at J, with 8 bases in the middle. Looked up from germline, CDR1 is SGHRS and CDR2 is YFSETQ. The CDR3 is CASSLQVREKLFF. CDR3 in DNA: TGCGCCAGCAGCTTGCAAGTTCGTGAAAAACTGTTTTTT.

V gene TRBV12-3 or TRBV12-4 combines with J gene TRBJ1-5; D unresolved. This CDR3 has 14 amino acids. V shed 3 bases and J shed 3 bases, with 9 bases lying between them. The CDR3 is CASSFLGYNQPQHF. The CDR3 DNA is TGTGCCAGCAGTTTCCTCGGTTACAATCAGCCCCAGCATTTT.

This clonotype was seen a handful of times. The chain has TRBV24-1 and TRBJ2-3; possible D gene TRBD2, 5 bases. The length of the CDR3 is 16 residues. Germline lookup yields CDR1 KGHDR and CDR2 SFDVKD. V dropped 4 bases and J dropped 0 bases, with 13 bases sitting between them. The CDR3 spells CATSDFSGTSTDTQYF. CDR3 nucleotides: TGTGCCACCAGTGACTTCAGCGGAACTAGCACAGATACGCAGTATTTT.

This clonotype was counted a few times. This rearrangement joins TRBV6-5 to TRBJ1-1, with no clear D. Looked up from germline, CDR1 is MNHEY and CDR2 is SVGAGI. The CDR3 is made up of 14 amino acids. The V end lost 5 bases, the J end lost 4 bases, and 14 bases lay between the germline ends. As DNA, the CDR3 is TGTGCCAGCAGTGCCTCCCGGGCGGGCACTGAAGCTTTCTTT. Protein: CASSASRAGTEAFF.

The J gene is TRBJ2-7, the V gene TRBV9; 11 nucleotides align to TRBD2. Losses at the gene ends were 0 bases for V and 6 bases for J; bases not matched to a gene: 8. Germline V CDR1 and CDR2: SGDLS, YYNGEE. The CDR3 contains 16 residues. The CDR3 reads CASSVGDSGRVVEQYF. CDR3 DNA sequence: TGTGCCAGCAGCGTAGGCGATAGCGGGAGGGTTGTCGAGCAGTACTTC.

V and J are TRBV7-3 and TRBJ2-5; 7 bases line up with TRBD2. Germline V gene data show CDR1 as SGHTA and CDR2 as FQGTGA. This CDR3 region has 16 residues. V shed 2 bases, J shed 2 bases, and the junction held 8 bases outside the gene matches. CDR3 loop: CASSLGPGLSQETQYF. CDR3 nucleotide sequence: TGTGCCAGCAGCTTAGGCCCGGGACTAAGTCAAGAGACCCAGTACTTC.

This clonotype was found a few times. The rearrangement joins TRBV10-3 to TRBJ1-5, with a tentative D call TRBD1 (5 bases). Germline V lookup: CDR1 ENHRY, CDR2 SYGVKD. The CDR3 length is 13 residues. V was cut by 8 bases and J by 6 bases, with 14 bases left in between. The CDR3 protein is CAISSAGGQPQHF. The CDR3 DNA is TGTGCCATCTCCTCCGCTGGGGGTCAGCCCCAGCATTTT.

This clonotype was observed a handful of times. The CDR3 bases are TGCAGCGTTGAAGATGAGTGGACCATGAACACTGAAGCTTTCTTT. As protein: CSVEDEWTMNTEAFF. The genes are TRBV29-1 and TRBJ1-1; D remains ambiguous. Germline values: CDR1 SQVTM, CDR2 ANQGSEA. The CDR3 consists of 15 residues. Trimming removed 0 bases at V and 0 bases at J, with 11 bases between.

This chain joins TRBV28 and TRBJ1-5, with 9 bases matching TRBD1. The J segment lost 5 bases and the V segment lost 6 bases, leaving 8 bases of the junction unmatched. This CDR3 is 15 amino acids long. The germline V gene has CDR1 MDHEN and CDR2 SYDVKM. For the CDR3, the DNA is TGTGCCAGCAGAAACCGGGACAGGGAGGATCAGCCCCAGCATTTT. This encodes CASRNRDREDQPQHF.

The chain couples TRBV29-1 to TRBJ2-3; no clear D gene. CDR3 size: 10 residues. CDR1 SQVTM and CDR2 ANQGSEA come from the germline V gene. Trimming removed 4 bases from V and 5 bases from J, with 4 bases in between. The CDR3 is CSVGEDTQYF. As DNA, the CDR3 is TGCAGCGTTGGGGAAGATACGCAGTATTTT.